The 2 T cell receptor beta chains below all came from one sample that was sequenced in a study of molecular identifiers for immune sequencing clone quantification. Using its own MiXCR run on the PCR reads, TCRdb lists one record per CDR3 protein. The repertoire holds about 630,000 distinct CDR3 sequences, with 25% as singletons. The sequencing sample was made of naive CD8+ T cells from blood, with Jurkat cell RNA spiked in. Subset reported: FACS-sorted CD8+CD4-CCR7+CD45RA+ naive T cells. The receptors were gathered from a human donor in good health. Some libraries in this study had Jurkat cell RNA spiked in.

Of note for this clonotype: This sequence may be a read error, since a much larger clone differs from it by one base. V usage is TRBV20-1 and J usage is TRBJ2-7; 8 bases line up with TRBD2. The CDR3 sequence is 15 residues long. Per the germline V gene, CDR1 is DFQATT and CDR2 is SNEGSKA (reference sequence). CDR3 residues: CGAKPSSGHNYEQYF. The CDR3 DNA follows: TGCGGTGCTAAACCCTCTAGCGGGCATAACTACGAGCAGTACTTC.

This clonotype was recorded many times. J is TRBJ2-2 and V is TRBV24-1, with D possibly TRBD1 on 6 matching bases. V lost 4 bases to trimming and J lost 4 bases, with 24 bases between them. Per the germline V gene, CDR1 is KGHDR and CDR2 is SFDVKD. This CDR3 is 19 amino acids long. The CDR3 loop is CATSEEDSLRPYATGELFF. CDR3 nucleotide sequence: TGTGCCACCAGTGAAGAGGACAGCCTCCGACCCTATGCCACCGGGGAGCTGTTTTTT.